These T cell receptor beta chains were read from a single sample in a study of post-analysis software for immune sequencing data. In TCRdb, the PCR reads were re-called with MiXCR into one record per CDR3 protein. The data show 400,000 to 500,000 distinct CDR3 sequences, approximately 38% seen once. The sequenced sample was blood. These receptors originate from a girl aged 2 to 10 with multiple sclerosis. Both conserved end residues are part of each CDR3. D genes are given only for firm matches. Only part of the rows carry a size: once, few, many, or a class if the clone is expanded.

clone size | J gene | D gene | V gene | CDR3 DNA | CDR3 protein
. | TRBJ2-7 | TRBD2 | TRBV6-1 | TGTGCCAGCAGGCCACGGGCTAGCGGGATACAGACCTACGAGCAGTACTTC | CASRPRASGIQTYEQYF
. | TRBJ1-4 | TRBD1 | TRBV29-1 | TGCAGCGTCGCTGACAGGGGGCGTGAAAAACGGTTTTTT | CSVADRGREKRFF
few | TRBJ2-7 | . | TRBV7-9 | TGTGCCAGCAGCTTAAGGGGGAGATACGAGCAGTACTTC | CASSLRGRYEQYF
. | TRBJ1-2 | . | TRBV13 | TGTGCCAGCAGCTTAGAAGCGGGGATCTATGGCTACACCTTC | CASSLEAGIYGYTF
. | TRBJ2-7 | . | TRBV7-2 | TGTGCCAGCAGCTACAAGGGCGGGGATTCCTACGAGCAGTACTTC | CASSYKGGDSYEQYF
. | TRBJ2-4 | TRBD1 | TRBV18 | TGTGCCAGCTCCCCCGGGACAGAGAACATTCAGTACTTC | CASSPGTENIQYF
few | TRBJ2-1 | TRBD1 | TRBV15 | TGTGCCACCCTTCCCTGGGGGACAGACTCCTACAATGAGCAGTTCTTC | CATLPWGTDSYNEQFF
. | TRBJ1-4 | . | TRBV4-1 | TGCGCCAGCAGCCAAGTCTTACAGGCAACTAATGAAAAACTGTTTTTT | CASSQVLQATNEKLFF
few | TRBJ2-1 | TRBD2 | TRBV7-8 | TGTGCCAGCAGCTTCACTAGCGACTACAATGAGCAGTTCTTC | CASSFTSDYNEQFF
few | TRBJ2-1 | . | TRBV12-3/TRBV12-4 | TGTGCCAGCAGTTTAACCGACGGGAAAGACAATGAGCAGTTCTTC | CASSLTDGKDNEQFF
. | TRBJ2-7 | TRBD2 | TRBV10-1 | TGCGCCAGCAGTGCCGAGCGGGGGGGCTACAATGAGCAGTACTTC | CASSAERGGYNEQYF
. | TRBJ1-2 | . | TRBV5-5 | TGTGCCAGCAGCCCCGCGCCGGAGGGCTATGGCTACACCTTC | CASSPAPEGYGYTF
few | TRBJ1-5 | . | TRBV10-2 | TGCGCCAGCAGTGATGGGGGGCGCCCCCCCCAGCATTTT | CASSDGGRPPQHF
. | TRBJ2-3 | . | TRBV18 | TGTGCCAGCTCACGGACGTCGAGCACAGATACGCAGTATTTT | CASSRTSSTDTQYF
few | TRBJ2-7 | TRBD1 | TRBV20-1 | TGCAGTGCAGGGACAGGGGAGATCTACGAGCAGTACTTC | CSAGTGEIYEQYF
. | TRBJ1-1 | TRBD1 | TRBV20-1 | TGCAGTGCTAGACAAATAAGGGGGAGGGACAGGTGGACAGGCACTGAAGCTTTCTTT | CSARQIRGRDRWTGTEAFF
. | TRBJ2-5 | TRBD2 | TRBV20-1 | TGCAGTGCTAGAGATGTGGCTAGCGGGTACCAAGAGACCCAGTACTTC | CSARDVASGYQETQYF
few | TRBJ1-2 | . | TRBV5-1 | TGCGCCAGCAGTTCCCCCGGGATACGGGGTCAAAGTGGCTACACCTTC | CASSSPGIRGQSGYTF
. | TRBJ1-5 | . | TRBV20-1 | TGCAGTGCCGGGGACGTTGTTTCGACTGTTAGCAATCAGCCCCAGCATTTT | CSAGDVVSTVSNQPQHF
few | TRBJ1-2 | . | TRBV5-5 | TGTGCCAGCTCCCTCGGGGCAGTTTCCACCTTC | CASSLGAVSTF
. | TRBJ1-5 | TRBD1 | TRBV5-5 | TGTGCCAGCAGCTACAGGGGGCTAGGTCAGCCCCAGCATTTT | CASSYRGLGQPQHF